Listed here are 30 T cell receptor beta chains from one sample, sequenced in a study of blood T cell repertoires in COVID-19. Here immunoSEQ multiplex PCR was the method, and the copy in TCRdb shows in-frame clones only, minus some. The sample lists over 75,000 clones, around 85% occurring once. The sequenced sample was peripheral blood. The receptors derive from a man between 70 and 80 years old with acute or convalescent COVID-19.

This chain's CDR3 is CASRGAGTEAFF. CDR3 in DNA: TGTGCCAGCAGGGGGGCGGGCACTGAAGCTTTCTTT. The chain combines TRBV6-5 with TRBJ1-1; D is possibly TRBD1 (6 bases). The CDR3 consists of 12 residues. The V gene lost 6 bases and the J gene lost 4 bases, with 9 bases spanning the gap. CDR1 is MNHEY, CDR2 SVGAGI, per germline.

The chain couples TRBV5-1 to TRBJ2-3, with a weak D call TRBD1 (5 bases). Trimming removed 5 bases from V and 6 bases from J, with 19 bases in between. The CDR3 has 15 amino acids. Germline CDR1 SGHRS, CDR2 YFSETQ. The DNA for the CDR3 is TGCGCCAGCAGGGTATCAGGGTTGGGTTCGGATACGCAGTATTTT. Protein sequence: CASRVSGLGSDTQYF.

The chain is built from TRBV5-5 and TRBJ2-7; 9 nucleotides align to TRBD2. Germline lookup yields CDR1 SGHKS and CDR2 YYEKEE (reference sequence). This CDR3 is 15 amino acids long. After removal of 0 bases from V and 2 bases from J, the junction contained 3 bases not matched to a gene. The CDR3 region is CASSLVAGGPYEQYF. CDR3 in DNA: TGTGCCAGCAGCTTGGTTGCGGGGGGGCCCTACGAGCAGTACTTC.

The CDR3 DNA reads as TGTGCCAGCTCCCCCGGGCTAGCAGCCCAAGAGACCCAGTACTTC. As protein: CASSPGLAAQETQYF. The rearrangement links TRBV5-6 to TRBJ2-5, with a tentative D call TRBD2 (5 bases). Germline CDR1 SGHDT, CDR2 YYEEEE. The CDR3 is 15 amino acids. V shed 7 bases and J shed 1 base, with 17 bases lying between them.

This chain uses TRBV6-2 or TRBV6-3 with TRBJ1-3; 8 bases map to TRBD1. J gave up 0 bases and V 2 bases, and 9 bases lay outside the gene matches. CDR3 length equals 18 residues. Germline V CDR1 and CDR2: MNHEY, SVGEGT. The CDR3 DNA reads TGTGCCAGCAGTTACAGGGGACAGGCTTTTACCTCTGGAAACACCATATATTTT. Residues: CASSYRGQAFTSGNTIYF.

Only a few counts were recorded for this clone. The gene calls are TRBV7-9 and TRBJ2-5; possibly TRBD1 for D (6 bases). Trimming took off 5 bases at V and 2 bases at J, with 18 bases between the two ends. The CDR3 extends over 16 amino acids. CDR1 and CDR2 from the germline V gene are SEHNR and FQNEAQ (reference sequence). The CDR3 sequence is CASSPRRGQAQETQYF. The CDR3 DNA is TGTGCCAGCAGCCCTCGCAGGGGACAAGCGCAAGAGACCCAGTACTTC.

In this sample, this clone turned up a few times. The chain has TRBV28 and TRBJ1-2; TRBD1 matches 8 bases. J was trimmed by 7 bases and V by 2 bases; bases with no gene match: 6. The CDR3 contains 14 residues. Germline V CDR1 and CDR2: MDHEN, SYDVKM. The CDR3 DNA reads TGTGCCAGCAGTTTACGGACAGGGCTTCTTGGCTACACCTTC. Its protein product is CASSLRTGLLGYTF.

This chain connects TRBV18 to TRBJ2-3; 11 bases line up with TRBD2. This CDR3 spans 16 amino acids. After removal of 4 bases from V and 4 bases from J, the junction contained 7 bases not matched to a gene. Germline CDR1 is KGHSH and CDR2 is LQKENI. The CDR3 DNA follows: TGTGCCAGCTCACTGAGGACTAGCGGGTCCTCAGATACGCAGTATTTT. Its protein is CASSLRTSGSSDTQYF.

The chain carries TRBV5-1 and TRBJ2-6; D remains ambiguous. Germline CDR1 and CDR2: SGHRS and YFSETQ. The CDR3 runs to 15 residues. The V gene lost 2 bases and the J gene lost 1 base, with 7 bases spanning the gap. The DNA for the CDR3 is TGCGCCAGCAGCTTTGAGGTTTCTGGGGCCAACGTCCTGACTTTC. As protein: CASSFEVSGANVLTF.

V usage is TRBV5-1 and J usage is TRBJ2-7, with 9 bases identical to TRBD2. The CDR3 loop spans 14 amino acids. CDR1 and CDR2 (germline): SGHRS, YFSETQ. The J segment lost 2 bases and the V segment lost 1 base, leaving 1 base of the junction unmatched. In DNA form, the CDR3 reads TGCGCCAGCAGCTTGATAGCGGGGGCCTACGAGCAGTACTTC. Its protein is CASSLIAGAYEQYF.

This rearrangement joins TRBV6-5 to TRBJ1-1, with D unclear. Trimming took off 5 bases at V and 1 base at J, with 8 bases between the two ends. Per the germline V gene, CDR1 is MNHEY and CDR2 is SVGAGI. There are 13 residues in the CDR3. This chain's CDR3 is CASSRSGNTEAFF. Here the CDR3 DNA reads TGTGCCAGCAGTCGGAGCGGGAACACTGAAGCTTTCTTT.

The chain combines TRBV4-2 with TRBJ2-7; D not resolved. Germline values: CDR1 LGHNA, CDR2 YNFKEQ. The CDR3 spans 13 residues. V shed 2 bases and J shed 0 bases, with 5 bases lying between them. The CDR3 DNA is TGTGCCAGCAGCCAACTAAGCTCCTACGAGCAGTACTTC. Translated, it gives CASSQLSSYEQYF.

This chain links TRBV3-1 (or the pseudogene TRBV3-2) with TRBJ2-7, with 9 bases matching TRBD1. V was pared by 2 bases and J by 3 bases, with 8 bases of the junction left unmatched. In germline, CDR1 is LGHDT, CDR2 YNNKEL (reference sequence). There are 16 residues in the CDR3. CDR3 in DNA: TGTGCCAGCAGCCAAAGGGGAAACAGGGGGCTCTACGAGCAGTACTTC. Protein: CASSQRGNRGLYEQYF.

The count of this clone is one. J is TRBJ2-7 and V is TRBV7-2; 13 bases are shared with TRBD2. This CDR3 is built from 15 residues. The V segment lost 5 bases and the J segment 7 bases; nucleotides outside the gene matches: 8. Germline assignment: CDR1 SGHTA and CDR2 FQGNSA. The CDR3 DNA follows: TGTGCCAGCAGCATCCGGACTAGCGGGGGTCAGGAGCAGTACTTC. Translation gives CASSIRTSGGQEQYF.

This clone was seen a handful of times. The rearrangement joins TRBV27 to TRBJ1-4; TRBD1 aligns across 7 bases. Per germline, CDR1 MNHEY and CDR2 SMNVEV (reference sequence). Trimming took 5 bases from V and 5 from J; bases not matched to a gene: 11. The CDR3 spans 16 residues. The CDR3 DNA is TGTGCCAGCAGTCCCTTTTTCGGCAGGGGGAATGAAAAACTGTTTTTT. Protein sequence: CASSPFFGRGNEKLFF.

This clone was counted only a few times. The chain joins TRBV3-1 (or the pseudogene TRBV3-2) to TRBJ2-3; 8 positions match TRBD2. Germline V gene sequence: CDR1 LGHDT, CDR2 YNNKEL (reference sequence). Germline trimming cut 3 bases from V and 5 bases from J; bases unmatched to any gene: 7. The CDR3 is made up of 15 amino acids. The CDR3: CASSQTGGLVDTQYF. In nucleotides, the CDR3 is TGTGCCAGCAGCCAGACGGGGGGGCTTGTAGATACGCAGTATTTT.

The rearrangement joins TRBV5-1 to TRBJ1-3; D is undetermined. V lost 4 bases to trimming and J lost 4 bases, with 6 bases between them. Germline V gives CDR1 SGHRS, CDR2 YFSETQ. This CDR3 is built from 12 residues. The CDR3 DNA reads as TGCGCCAGCAGCCGGGAGGGAAACACCATATATTTT. Translation: CASSREGNTIYF.

V usage is TRBV5-6 and J usage is TRBJ1-3; 7 positions agree with TRBD1. V lost 5 bases and J lost 2; bases outside the gene matches: 16. Looked up from germline, CDR1 is SGHDT and CDR2 is YYEEEE. This CDR3 is 18 amino acids long. For the CDR3, the DNA is TGTGCCAGCAGTTTCTTCCCTTACAGGGGCCACCCTGGAAACACCATATATTTT. Protein: CASSFFPYRGHPGNTIYF.

The chain combines TRBV28 with TRBJ2-7; 12 nucleotides match TRBD1. Looked up from germline, CDR1 is MDHEN and CDR2 is SYDVKM. This CDR3 region has 15 residues. Losses at the gene ends were 5 bases for V and 6 bases for J; bases not matched to a gene: 8. CDR3 coding DNA: TGTGCCAGCAGTCTCCGGGACAGGGGGCCAGGCGAGCAGTACTTC. It codes for CASSLRDRGPGEQYF.

This chain uses TRBV7-9 with TRBJ2-1; 13 bases are shared with TRBD2. CDR3 length equals 16 residues. Germline V CDR1 and CDR2: SEHNR, FQNEAQ (reference sequence). V was clipped by 5 bases and J by 7 bases; unmatched bases: 8. The CDR3 bases are TGTGCCAGCAGCCCGTGGACTAGCGGGGGCGGGAATGAGCAGTTCTTC. Translated: CASSPWTSGGGNEQFF.

This sequence joins TRBV7-2 and TRBJ1-5; 10 nucleotides agree with TRBD1. This CDR3 is built from 15 residues. Germline V lookup: CDR1 SGHTA, CDR2 FQGNSA. The V and J ends lost 4 bases and 6 bases, in that order; junction bases with no gene match: 6. CDR3 in DNA: TGTGCCAGCAGCTATGGACAGGGGGAAGGTCAGCCCCAGCATTTT. This sequence encodes CASSYGQGEGQPQHF. Complete variable domain (other parts from reference TRBV7-2 and TRBJ1-5): GAGVSQSPSNKVTEKGKDVELRCDPISGHTALYWYRQSLGQGLEFLIYFQGNSAPDKSGLPSDRFSAERTGGSVSTLTIQRTQQEDSAVYLCASSYGQGEGQPQHFGDGTRLSIL.

The genes are TRBV4-1 and TRBJ2-1, with D perhaps matching TRBD1 (6 bases). Trimming took 4 bases from V and 8 from J, leaving 9 bases between them. The CDR3 contains 12 residues. The germline gives CDR1 MGHRA, CDR2 YSYEKL. CDR3 region: CASSRPGDEQFF. CDR3 DNA sequence: TGCGCCAGCAGCCGTCCAGGGGATGAGCAGTTCTTC.

This chain links TRBV7-2 with TRBJ1-2; D is perhaps TRBD1 (6 bases). V was clipped by 3 bases and J by 1 base, with 9 bases between them. CDR1 and CDR2 (germline): SGHTA, FQGNSA. This CDR3 region has 14 residues. The CDR3 here is CASSLGAVNYGYTF. DNA for the CDR3: TGTGCCAGCAGCTTGGGGGCAGTTAACTATGGCTACACCTTC.

V usage is TRBV27 and J usage is TRBJ2-7, with 7 bases lining up with TRBD1. V dropped 1 base and J dropped 7; count of bases not matched to a gene: 7. Germline V lookup: CDR1 MNHEY, CDR2 SMNVEV (reference sequence). The CDR3 covers 14 residues. As DNA, the CDR3 is TGTGCCAGCAGTTTATGGGGACAGACTACGGAGCAGTACTTC. Translation: CASSLWGQTTEQYF.

The rearrangement uses TRBV5-1 and TRBJ2-5; a possible D gene is TRBD2 (6 bases). CDR3 length equals 13 residues. Trimming removed 4 bases at V and 1 base at J, with 8 bases between. CDR1 is SGHRS and CDR2 is YFSETQ in the germline V gene. In DNA form, the CDR3 reads TGCGCCAGCAGCCGGGACTTCCAAGAGACCCAGTACTTC. Translation gives CASSRDFQETQYF.

The CDR3 nucleotides read TGCGCCAGCAGCCAACGACAGGGAGTAACTAATGAAAAACTGTTTTTT. This encodes CASSQRQGVTNEKLFF. V is TRBV4-1 and J is TRBJ1-4; 7 nucleotides align to TRBD1. This CDR3 has 16 residues. Germline V gene data show CDR1 as MGHRA and CDR2 as YSYEKL. V lost 2 bases, J lost 1 base, and 4 bases stayed unmatched.

The V gene is TRBV7-3, the J gene TRBJ1-6; D unresolved. Deletions cut 2 bases from V and 5 bases from J, with 7 bases between. Per germline, CDR1 SGHTA and CDR2 FQGTGA. This CDR3 is 14 amino acids long. DNA of the CDR3: TGTGCCAGCAGCTTATCCCCTAATAATTCACCCCTCCACTTT. Translated, it gives CASSLSPNNSPLHF.

V gene TRBV11-2 combines with J gene TRBJ1-6, with D unclear. The V end lost 5 bases, the J end lost 2 bases, and 10 bases lay between the germline ends. This CDR3 spans 15 amino acids. In germline, CDR1 is SGHAT, CDR2 FQNNGV. The CDR3 spells CASSPSGTYNSPLHF. The CDR3 DNA sequence: TGTGCCAGCAGCCCCTCCGGGACCTATAATTCACCCCTCCACTTT.

J is TRBJ2-5 and V is TRBV5-4, with unresolved D. CDR1 is SGHNT, CDR2 YYREEE, per germline (reference sequence). The V gene lost 0 bases and the J gene lost 4 bases, with 7 bases spanning the gap. The CDR3 contains 13 residues. As DNA, the CDR3 is TGTGCCAGCAGCTTGGCTCCCCCAGAGACCCAGTACTTC. Protein product: CASSLAPPETQYF.

The rearrangement uses TRBV4-2 and TRBJ1-2; the D gene is possibly TRBD1 (5 bases). Germline CDR1 LGHNA, CDR2 YNFKEQ. CDR3 length: 13 amino acids. V dropped 0 bases and J dropped 9 bases, with 11 bases sitting between them. For the CDR3, the DNA is TGTGCCAGCAGCCAAGATTTGGCAGGGCGCTACACCTTC. Translation: CASSQDLAGRYTF.